The clone carrying this T cell receptor (beta chain) occurred a few times. Its antigen is unknown. Germline CDR1 SGHTA, CDR2 FQGNSA. Trimming cost V 5 bases and J 0 bases, with 8 bases left between them. The CDR3 runs 15 residues. The sample comes from a study of beta chain features in type 1 diabetes. Findings and limits, study-wide: The VDJ junctions of type 1 diabetes patients carried fewer insertions and more deletions.

cDNA synthesis used the whole RNA isolate, giving expressed TCRB sequences. Assay used: immunoSEQ multiplex PCR; TCRdb lists only in-frame clones, some missing. Of hundreds of thousands of clones listed, less than 15% are singletons. This sequence originates from a man aged 30 to 39 in good health. The chain employs TRBV7-2 and TRBJ2-6; D uncertain. The material sequenced was central memory CD4+ T cells from blood. CDR3 coding DNA: TGTGCCAGCAGCCCCTACACCTCTGGGGCCAACGTCCTGACTTTC. Amino acid sequence: CASSPYTSGANVLTF.